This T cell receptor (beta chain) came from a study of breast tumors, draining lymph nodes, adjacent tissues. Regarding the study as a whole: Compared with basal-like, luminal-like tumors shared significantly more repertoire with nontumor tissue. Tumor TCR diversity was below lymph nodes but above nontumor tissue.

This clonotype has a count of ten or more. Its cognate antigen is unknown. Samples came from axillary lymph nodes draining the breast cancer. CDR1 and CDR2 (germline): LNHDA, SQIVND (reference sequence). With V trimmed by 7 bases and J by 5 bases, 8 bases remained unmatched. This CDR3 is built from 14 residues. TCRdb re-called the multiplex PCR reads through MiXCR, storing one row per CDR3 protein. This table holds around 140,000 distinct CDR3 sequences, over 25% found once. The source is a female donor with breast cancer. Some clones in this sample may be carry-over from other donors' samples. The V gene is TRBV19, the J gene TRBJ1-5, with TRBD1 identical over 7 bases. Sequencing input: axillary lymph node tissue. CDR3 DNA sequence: TGTGCCAGTACTCCAGGACAGGCAGATCAGCCCCAGCATTTT. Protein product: CASTPGQADQPQHF.